This T cell receptor beta chain originates from a study of blood T cell repertoires in COVID-19. This CDR3 spans 16 amino acids. The germline CDR1 and CDR2 sequences are SGHTA and FQGNSA. With V trimmed by 6 bases and J by 8 bases, 16 bases remained unmatched. TCRdb keeps only in-frame clones here, not all; method: immunoSEQ multiplex PCR. The repertoire holds more than 200,000 clones, with roughly 87% as singletons. The receptor's source is a man aged 25-40 years who had recovered from COVID-19. Sequencing was performed on PBMCs or T cells enriched from blood (not recorded which). This chain links TRBV7-2 with TRBJ2-3; 8 bases agree with TRBD2. The CDR3 protein is CASRILAGRGRATQYF. CDR3 bases: TGTGCCAGCAGGATCCTAGCGGGCCGCGGGAGAGCTACGCAGTATTTT.